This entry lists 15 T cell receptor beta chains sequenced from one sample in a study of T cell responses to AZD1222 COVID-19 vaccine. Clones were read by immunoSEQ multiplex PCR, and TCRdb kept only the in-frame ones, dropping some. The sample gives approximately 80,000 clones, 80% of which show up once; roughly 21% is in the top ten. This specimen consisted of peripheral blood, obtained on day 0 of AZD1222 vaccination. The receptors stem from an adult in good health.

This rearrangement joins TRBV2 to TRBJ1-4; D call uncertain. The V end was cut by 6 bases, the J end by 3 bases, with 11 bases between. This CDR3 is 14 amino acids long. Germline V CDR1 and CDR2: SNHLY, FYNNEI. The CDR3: CASRVGWANEKLFF. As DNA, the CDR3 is TGTGCCAGCAGGGTAGGGTGGGCTAATGAAAAACTGTTTTTT.

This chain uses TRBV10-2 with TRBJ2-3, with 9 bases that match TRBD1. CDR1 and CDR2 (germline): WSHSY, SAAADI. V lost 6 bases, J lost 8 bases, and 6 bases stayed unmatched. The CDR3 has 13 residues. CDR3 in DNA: TGCGCCAGCAGACAGGGGGCGCCCGGTACGCAGTATTTT. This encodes CASRQGAPGTQYF.

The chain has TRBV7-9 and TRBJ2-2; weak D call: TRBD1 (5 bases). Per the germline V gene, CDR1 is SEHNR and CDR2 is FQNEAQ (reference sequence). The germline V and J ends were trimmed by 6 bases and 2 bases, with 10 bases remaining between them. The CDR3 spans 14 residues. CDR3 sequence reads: CASSLTGNTGELFF. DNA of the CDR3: TGTGCCAGCAGTCTAACAGGAAACACCGGGGAGCTGTTTTTT.

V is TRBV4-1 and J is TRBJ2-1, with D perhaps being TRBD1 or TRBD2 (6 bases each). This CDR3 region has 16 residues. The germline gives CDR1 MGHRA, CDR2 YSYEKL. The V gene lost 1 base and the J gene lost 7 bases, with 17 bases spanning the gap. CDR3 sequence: CASSQGTSRRGNEQFF. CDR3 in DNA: TGCGCCAGCAGCCAAGGGACTTCTCGGAGGGGGAATGAGCAGTTCTTC.

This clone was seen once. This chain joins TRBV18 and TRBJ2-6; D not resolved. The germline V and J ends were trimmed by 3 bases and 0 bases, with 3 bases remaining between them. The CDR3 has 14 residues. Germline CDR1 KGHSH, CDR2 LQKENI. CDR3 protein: CASSPFSGANVLTF. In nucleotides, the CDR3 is TGTGCCAGCTCACCCTTCTCTGGGGCCAACGTCCTGACTTTC. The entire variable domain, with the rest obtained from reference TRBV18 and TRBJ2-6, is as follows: NAGVMQNPRHLVRRRGQEARLRCSPMKGHSHVYWYRQLPEEGLKFMVYLQKENIIDESGMPKERFSAEFPKEGPSILRIQQVVRGDSAAYFCASSPFSGANVLTFGAGSRLTVL.

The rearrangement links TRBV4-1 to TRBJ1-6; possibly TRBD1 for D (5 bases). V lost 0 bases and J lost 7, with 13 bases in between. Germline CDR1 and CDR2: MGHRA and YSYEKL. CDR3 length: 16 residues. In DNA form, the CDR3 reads TGCGCCAGCAGCCAAGAGCAGGGAAGTTGGAATTCACCCCTCCACTTT. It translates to CASSQEQGSWNSPLHF.

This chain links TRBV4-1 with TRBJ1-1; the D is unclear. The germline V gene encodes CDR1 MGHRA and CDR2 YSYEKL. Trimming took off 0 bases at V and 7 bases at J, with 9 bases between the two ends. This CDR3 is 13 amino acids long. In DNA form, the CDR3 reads TGCGCCAGCAGCCAAGATGGAAACCGTGAAGCTTTCTTT. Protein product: CASSQDGNREAFF.

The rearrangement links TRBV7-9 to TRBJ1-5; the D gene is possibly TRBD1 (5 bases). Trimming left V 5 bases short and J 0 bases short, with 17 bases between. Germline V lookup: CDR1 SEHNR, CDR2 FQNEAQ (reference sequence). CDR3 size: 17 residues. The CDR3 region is CASSRWGTDFSNQPQHF. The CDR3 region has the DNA TGTGCCAGCAGCCGATGGGGGACCGATTTTAGCAATCAGCCCCAGCATTTT.

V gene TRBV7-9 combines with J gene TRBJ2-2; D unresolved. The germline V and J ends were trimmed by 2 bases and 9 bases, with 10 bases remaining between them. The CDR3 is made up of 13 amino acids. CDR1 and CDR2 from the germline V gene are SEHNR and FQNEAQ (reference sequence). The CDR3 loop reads CASSLLESRELFF. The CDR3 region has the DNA TGTGCCAGCAGCTTATTGGAGTCCAGGGAGCTGTTTTTT.

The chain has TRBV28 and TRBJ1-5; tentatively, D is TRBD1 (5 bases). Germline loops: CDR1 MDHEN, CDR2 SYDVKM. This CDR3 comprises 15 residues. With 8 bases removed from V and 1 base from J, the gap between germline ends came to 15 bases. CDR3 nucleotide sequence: TGTGCCAGCGTTAGACCCGCAGGGAGCAATCAGCCCCAGCATTTT. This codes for CASVRPAGSNQPQHF.

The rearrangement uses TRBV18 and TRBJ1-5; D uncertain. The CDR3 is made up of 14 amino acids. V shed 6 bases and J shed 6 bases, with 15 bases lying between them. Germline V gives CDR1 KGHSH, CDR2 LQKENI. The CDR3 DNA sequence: TGTGCCAGCTCCCCCGGGCAACAAGGTCAGCCCCAGCATTTT. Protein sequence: CASSPGQQGQPQHF. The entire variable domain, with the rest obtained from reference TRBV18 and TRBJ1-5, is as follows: NAGVMQNPRHLVRRRGQEARLRCSPMKGHSHVYWYRQLPEEGLKFMVYLQKENIIDESGMPKERFSAEFPKEGPSILRIQQVVRGDSAAYFCASSPGQQGQPQHFGDGTRLSIL.

CDR3 DNA sequence: TGTGCCAGCAGCGTAGGGCAGGGTATCTACGAGCAGTACTTC. This codes for CASSVGQGIYEQYF. The chain has TRBV9 and TRBJ2-7; TRBD1 might be the D (5 bases). The CDR3 runs 14 residues. V was trimmed by 0 bases and J by 3 bases, leaving 10 bases between them. CDR1 and CDR2 from the germline V gene are SGDLS and YYNGEE.

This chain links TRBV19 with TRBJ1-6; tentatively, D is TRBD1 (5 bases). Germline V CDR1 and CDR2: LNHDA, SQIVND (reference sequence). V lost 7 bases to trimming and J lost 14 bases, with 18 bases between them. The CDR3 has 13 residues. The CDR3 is CASTNRGTLALHF. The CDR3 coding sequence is TGTGCCAGTACCAATCGAGGGACTCTGGCCCTCCACTTT.

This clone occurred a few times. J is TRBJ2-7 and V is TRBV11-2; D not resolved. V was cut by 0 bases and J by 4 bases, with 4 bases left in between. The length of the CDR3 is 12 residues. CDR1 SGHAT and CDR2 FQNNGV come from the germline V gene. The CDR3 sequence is CASSLDRYEQYF. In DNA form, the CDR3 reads TGTGCCAGCAGCTTAGATAGGTACGAGCAGTACTTC.

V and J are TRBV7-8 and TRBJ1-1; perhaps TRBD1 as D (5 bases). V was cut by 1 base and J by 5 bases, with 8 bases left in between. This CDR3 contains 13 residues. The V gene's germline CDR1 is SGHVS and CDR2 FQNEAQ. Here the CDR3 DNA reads TGTGCCAGCAGCTTAGGGACACCGACTGAAGCTTTCTTT. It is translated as CASSLGTPTEAFF.